This TCR beta chain was retrieved from a study of blood T cell repertoires in COVID-19. Study-level background: Sites across the United States, Italy and Spain contributed samples from acute and convalescent COVID-19.

Measured with immunoSEQ multiplex PCR; TCRdb has only the in-frame clones, and not every one. The table records about 36,000 clones, roughly four fifths of them present only once. CDR3 size: 15 residues. Germline V gene lookup returns CDR1 SGHTA and CDR2 FQGNSA. Trimming cost V 10 bases and J 0 bases, with 16 bases left between them. The sequencing input was peripheral blood. The TCR was taken from a human donor in a cohort sampled during active or convalescent COVID-19. The donor label of this sample is uncertain. The chain links TRBV7-2 to TRBJ2-1, with D perhaps TRBD2 (5 bases). CDR3 sequence: CAIDDFSDSYNEQFF. CDR3 coding DNA: TGTGCCATCGATGACTTTAGCGACTCCTACAATGAGCAGTTCTTC.